These 4 T cell receptor beta chains were sequenced from one sample in a study of blood T cell repertoires in COVID-19. Sequencing was performed with immunoSEQ multiplex PCR; in TCRdb, only in-frame clones are kept and a portion is missing. The sample records about 87,000 clones, around four fifths being singletons. Sequenced input: peripheral blood. The receptors come from a woman in her 70s with acute or convalescent COVID-19.

This clone turned up a few times. The rearrangement links TRBV7-8 to TRBJ1-5; 7 bases line up with TRBD1. The CDR3 is 21 amino acids. Per germline, CDR1 SGHVS and CDR2 FQNEAQ. V lost 4 bases, J lost 2 bases, and 23 bases stayed unmatched. CDR3 region: CASSSYKYRGQAKSGNQPQHF. As DNA, the CDR3 is TGTGCCAGCAGCTCGTATAAATACCGTGGACAGGCCAAATCCGGCAATCAGCCCCAGCATTTT.

The rearrangement links TRBV6-6 to TRBJ2-3; TRBD2 might be the D (6 bases). Germline loops: CDR1 MNHNY, CDR2 SVGAGI (reference sequence). Trimming left V 4 bases short and J 4 bases short, with 9 bases between. This CDR3 is built from 13 residues. CDR3 bases: TGTGCCAGCAGTTCTGGGGGGTCAGATACGCAGTATTTT. It specifies CASSSGGSDTQYF.

The chain is built from TRBV6-2 or TRBV6-3 and TRBJ1-2; TRBD1 is a possible D gene (6 bases). Deletions cut 4 bases from V and 0 bases from J, with 12 bases between. The germline CDR1 and CDR2 sequences are MNHEY and SVGEGT. This CDR3 is 15 amino acids long. This CDR3 reads CASSSARTANYGYTF. CDR3 bases: TGTGCCAGCAGTTCTGCCCGGACAGCTAACTATGGCTACACCTTC.

The rearrangement joins TRBV15 to TRBJ2-7, with D maybe TRBD1 (6 bases). The V gene's germline CDR1 is LNHNV and CDR2 YYDKDF (reference sequence). V was shortened by 0 bases and J by 2 bases, with 11 bases between the two germline ends. CDR3 length: 15 amino acids. The CDR3 DNA sequence: TGTGCCACCAGCAGAGAATCCACAGGGCCCTACGAGCAGTACTTC. This translates into CATSRESTGPYEQYF.